Presented here are 4 T cell receptor beta chains from one specimen sequenced in a study of control samples from healthy donors and cancer patients. Repertoires were generated with immunoSEQ multiplex PCR, while TCRdb's copy carries only in-frame clones and drops some. This table holds under 300,000 clones, about 80% found once. The sequenced sample consisted of PBMCs. The receptors here all came from a woman aged 55-70 years with lung cancer.

The rearrangement links TRBV28 to TRBJ1-5, with no clear D. This CDR3 has 13 amino acids. Germline V lookup: CDR1 MDHEN, CDR2 SYDVKM. Trimming left V 4 bases short and J 4 bases short, with 8 bases between. The CDR3 coding sequence is TGTGCCAGCAGTTCGAGGGAGAATCAGCCCCAGCATTTT. Amino acid sequence: CASSSRENQPQHF.

CDR3: CASSEEAGSEQFF. The DNA for the CDR3 is TGTGCCAGCAGTGAAGAGGCGGGCAGTGAGCAGTTCTTC. The V and J genes are TRBV2 and TRBJ2-1; maybe TRBD2 (5 bases). The germline CDR1 and CDR2 sequences are SNHLY and FYNNEI. The CDR3 consists of 13 residues. V was clipped by 1 base and J by 9 bases, with 10 bases between them. The variable domain in full, completed from reference TRBV2 and TRBJ2-1, reads EPEVTQTPSHQVTQMGQEVILRCVPISNHLYFYWYRQILGQKVEFLVSFYNNEISEKSEIFDDQFSVERPDGSNFTLKIRSTKLEDSAMYFCASSEEAGSEQFFGPGTRLTVL.

About this clone: Other DNA variants within this sample encode the same CDR3. V usage is TRBV6-6 and J usage is TRBJ2-5; the D call may be TRBD1 or TRBD2 (6 bases each). Between the trimmed V and J ends, which lost 2 bases and 3 bases, there was a span of 7 bases. CDR1 and CDR2 from the germline V gene are MNHNY and SVGAGI (reference sequence). The CDR3 length is 13 residues. CDR3: CASSYRGEETQYF. The CDR3 DNA sequence: TGTGCCAGCAGTTACAGGGGGGAAGAGACCCAGTACTTC.

V gene TRBV5-1 combines with J gene TRBJ1-4; D is undetermined. The CDR3 totals 15 residues. Per the germline V gene, CDR1 is SGHRS and CDR2 is YFSETQ. The V end lost 2 bases, the J end lost 7 bases, and 15 bases lay between the germline ends. As DNA, the CDR3 is TGCGCCAGCAGCTTCGGAGGCTGGGTGGGTGAAAAACTGTTTTTT. Protein sequence: CASSFGGWVGEKLFF.